This T cell receptor beta chain derives from a study of cytomegalovirus exposure and HLA in healthy donors. About this clone itself: Its antigen is unknown.

Germline values: CDR1 MNHNS, CDR2 SASEGT. The CDR3 has 14 amino acids. J lost 3 bases, V lost 4 bases, and 5 bases had no gene match. A multiplex PCR was run with 60 Vbeta primers and 13 Jbeta primers. TCRdb's table, derived via immunoSEQ multiplex PCR, lists solely in-frame clones and lacks some. The data show more than 150,000 clones, with about 79% seen just once and around 1.2% held by the top ten. General study results and limits: The availability of immune exposure information extended only to CMV serostatus.

Sequencing was done on a sample of PBMCs. The V gene is TRBV6-1, the J gene TRBJ1-2; 7 bases are shared with TRBD1. This TCR was sampled from a girl aged 2 to 10 in good health and CMV-seropositive. The CDR3 DNA follows: TGTGCCAGCAGTGGAAGGCAGGGGGACTATGGCTACACCTTC. Protein: CASSGRQGDYGYTF.